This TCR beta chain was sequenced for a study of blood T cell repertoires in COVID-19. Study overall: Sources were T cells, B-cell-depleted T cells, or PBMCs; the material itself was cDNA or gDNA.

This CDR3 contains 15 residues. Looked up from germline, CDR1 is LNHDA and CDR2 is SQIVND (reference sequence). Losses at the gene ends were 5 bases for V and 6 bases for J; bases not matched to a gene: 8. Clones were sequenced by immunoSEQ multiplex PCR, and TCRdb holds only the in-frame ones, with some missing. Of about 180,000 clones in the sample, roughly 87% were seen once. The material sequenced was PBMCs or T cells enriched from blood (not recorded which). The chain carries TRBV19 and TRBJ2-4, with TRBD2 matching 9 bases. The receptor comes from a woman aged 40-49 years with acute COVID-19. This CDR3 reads CASSSLAGRLNIQYF. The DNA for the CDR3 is TGTGCCAGTAGTTCCCTAGCGGGGAGGTTAAACATTCAGTACTTC. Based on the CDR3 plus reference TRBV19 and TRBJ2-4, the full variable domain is DGGITQSPKYLFRKEGQNVTLSCEQNLNHDAMYWYRQDPGQGLRLIYYSQIVNDFQKGDIAEGYSVSREKKESFPLTVTSAQKNPTAFYLCASSSLAGRLNIQYFGAGTRLSVL.